This T cell receptor (beta chain) derives from a study of T-cell reconstitution after alpha-beta-depleted transplantation in children. Study-level results: One year post-transplant, T-cell counts and diversity were largely derived from T cells produced anew.

Library preparation (for TCRbeta) was performed with unique molecular identifiers. TCRdb used MiXCR to reprocess the PCR reads, holding one entry per CDR3 protein. Among 330,000 or so distinct CDR3 sequences listed, approximately 7.3% were seen once. As regards this clonotype: Its antigen remains unidentified.

Germline loops: CDR1 GTSNPN, CDR2 SVGIG (reference sequence). This CDR3 has 14 residues. V was pared by 2 bases and J by 2 bases, with 13 bases between. The chain has TRBV30 and TRBJ2-7, with D perhaps TRBD1 (5 bases). The receptor was derived from a female patient aged 2-9 years who had a stem cell transplant for Fanconi anemia, so the T cells may come from the graft donor. Sequenced here: peripheral blood, sampled 360 days after TCRalphabeta/CD19-depleted stem cell transplant. CDR3 DNA sequence: TGTGCCTGGAGTAGGGGCCCGCTTACCTACGAGCAGTACTTC. Translating it yields CAWSRGPLTYEQYF.